These 32 T cell receptor beta chains came from one sample sequenced in a study of cytomegalovirus exposure and HLA in healthy donors. Amplification used 60 Vbeta primers and 13 Jbeta primers. The data were produced by immunoSEQ multiplex PCR, yet TCRdb's version contains in-frame clones alone and is incomplete. In the table there are some 90,000 clones, approximately 80% of which are singletons. The sequencing sample was made of PBMCs. The receptors stem from a woman between 50 and 59 years old in good health and CMV-seropositive.

This rearrangement joins TRBV6-1 to TRBJ1-5; D is undetermined. The V end lost 5 bases, the J end lost 1 base, and 12 bases lay between the germline ends. CDR3 length: 15 residues. Germline CDR1 is MNHNS and CDR2 is SASEGT. The CDR3 sequence: CASSPEGLSNQPQHF. The CDR3 bases are TGTGCCAGCAGTCCTGAGGGCTTAAGCAATCAGCCCCAGCATTTT.

The rearrangement joins TRBV10-3 to TRBJ2-7; 8 bases line up with TRBD1. CDR3 length: 14 residues. Germline CDR1 reads ENHRY; CDR2 reads SYGVKD. The V and J ends lost 6 bases and 6 bases, in that order; junction bases with no gene match: 10. The CDR3 spells CAIRFDRGSSEQYF. The CDR3 DNA follows: TGTGCCATCAGATTCGACAGGGGATCGTCCGAGCAGTACTTC.

The gene calls are TRBV5-6 and TRBJ1-1, with D hard to call. V lost 2 bases to trimming and J lost 5 bases, with 10 bases between them. The CDR3 is 13 residues long. Germline V gene data show CDR1 as SGHDT and CDR2 as YYEEEE. CDR3 loop: CASSLPIRTEAFF. CDR3 bases: TGTGCCAGCAGCTTACCCATTAGAACTGAAGCTTTCTTT.

V is TRBV11-3 and J is TRBJ2-1, with D perhaps matching TRBD2 (5 bases). V dropped 5 bases and J dropped 3 bases, with 14 bases sitting between them. This CDR3 has 15 amino acids. CDR1 is SGHNT and CDR2 is YENEEA in the germline V gene. The CDR3 here is CASSRGKLYYNEQFF. DNA of the CDR3: TGTGCCAGCAGCCGAGGGAAGCTCTACTACAATGAGCAGTTCTTC. Drawing the rest from reference TRBV11-3 and TRBJ2-1, the complete variable domain is EAGVVQSPRYKIIEKKQPVAFWCNPISGHNTLYWYLQNLGQGPELLIRYENEEAVDDSQLPKDRFSAERLKGVDSTLKIQPAELGDSAVYLCASSRGKLYYNEQFFGPGTRLTVL.

This chain joins TRBV6-5 and TRBJ2-5; the D gene is possibly TRBD1 (6 bases). V gave up 0 bases and J gave up 5 bases, with 16 bases separating them. This CDR3 spans 16 amino acids. Germline values: CDR1 MNHEY, CDR2 SVGAGI. This CDR3 reads CASSYSTAPGAETQYF. The CDR3 DNA sequence: TGTGCCAGCAGTTACTCGACAGCCCCAGGGGCGGAGACCCAGTACTTC.

The chain has TRBV4-1 and TRBJ1-3, with 11 bases identical to TRBD1. The CDR3 totals 19 residues. V was clipped by 0 bases and J by 4 bases; unmatched bases: 11. In germline, CDR1 is MGHRA, CDR2 YSYEKL. The CDR3 protein is CASSQERTGGAPRGNTIYF. CDR3 nucleotides: TGCGCCAGCAGCCAAGAACGGACAGGGGGCGCACCCAGGGGAAACACCATATATTTT.

This clone was seen a handful of times. V usage is TRBV6-5 and J usage is TRBJ2-7; TRBD2 is a possible D gene (5 bases). Germline V lookup: CDR1 MNHEY, CDR2 SVGAGI. V was trimmed by 2 bases and J by 1 base, leaving 12 bases between them. The CDR3 is made up of 15 amino acids. CDR3 residues: CASSYKAGPSYEQYV. CDR3 DNA: TGTGCCAGCAGTTACAAGGCGGGCCCGTCCTACGAGCAGTACGTC.

This rearrangement joins TRBV18 to TRBJ2-2; 12 nucleotides match TRBD1. CDR1 KGHSH and CDR2 LQKENI come from the germline V gene. V trimming: 1 base; J trimming: 7 bases; junction bases outside the gene matches: 10. This CDR3 comprises 18 residues. This CDR3 is CASSPLSTGTGGGGELFF. CDR3 coding DNA: TGTGCCAGCTCACCACTCTCGACCGGGACAGGGGGCGGCGGGGAGCTGTTTTTT.

The chain recombines TRBV7-6 with TRBJ1-1; 10 bases are shared with TRBD1. Looked up from germline, CDR1 is SGHVS and CDR2 is FNYEAQ. The V and J ends lost 2 bases and 2 bases, in that order; junction bases with no gene match: 11. This CDR3 contains 18 residues. The CDR3 DNA is TGTGCCAGCAGCTTACCGCCCGGGACAGGGGTGTATAACACTGAAGCTTTCTTT. Residues: CASSLPPGTGVYNTEAFF.

This rearrangement joins TRBV10-1 to TRBJ1-5; tentative D call: TRBD1 (6 bases). V was cut by 5 bases and J by 4 bases, with 12 bases left in between. The germline CDR1 and CDR2 sequences are WNHNN and SYGVQD (reference sequence). This CDR3 comprises 14 residues. This chain's CDR3 is CASSRQVQNQPQHF. The CDR3 DNA reads TGCGCCAGCAGTCGACAGGTGCAAAATCAGCCCCAGCATTTT.

This clone has just a few counts. The chain employs TRBV29-1 and TRBJ1-2; a weak D match, TRBD1 (5 bases). The V and J ends lost 3 bases and 8 bases respectively, with 16 bases between them. CDR1 SQVTM and CDR2 ANQGSEA come from the germline V gene. CDR3 length: 13 residues. For the CDR3, the DNA is TGCAGCGTTGACAGACCGACGGGGGAGGGCTACACCTTC. Protein sequence: CSVDRPTGEGYTF. The variable domain in full, with the rest retrieved from reference TRBV29-1 and TRBJ1-2, is SAVISQKPSRDICQRGTSLTIQCQVDSQVTMMFWYRQQPGQSLTLIATANQGSEATYESGFVIDKFPISRPNLTFSTLTVSNMSPEDSSIYLCSVDRPTGEGYTFGSGTRLTVV.

This chain links TRBV5-6 with TRBJ2-7, with 9 bases that match TRBD2. The CDR3 runs 15 residues. V trimming: 0 bases; J trimming: 4 bases; junction bases outside the gene matches: 5. CDR1 and CDR2 (germline): SGHDT, YYEEEE. The CDR3 DNA reads as TGTGCCAGCAGCTTGGCTCTAGCGGGGATGTACGAGCAGTACTTC. This sequence encodes CASSLALAGMYEQYF. Supplemented by reference TRBV5-6 and TRBJ2-7, the full variable domain reads DAGVTQSPTHLIKTRGQQVTLRCSPKSGHDTVSWYQQALGQGPQFIFQYYEEEERQRGNFPDRFSGHQFPNYSSELNVNALLLGDSALYLCASSLALAGMYEQYFGPGTRLTVT.

The genes are TRBV19 and TRBJ1-1; D may be TRBD1 (5 bases). V gave up 7 bases and J gave up 0 bases, with 27 bases separating them. This CDR3 contains 19 residues. The germline gives CDR1 LNHDA, CDR2 SQIVND (reference sequence). CDR3 DNA: TGTGCCAGTACCCAGACGATGATCAGGGATACACTCGTGAACACTGAAGCTTTCTTT. It translates to CASTQTMIRDTLVNTEAFF.

V is TRBV5-1 and J is TRBJ1-5; 9 nucleotides line up with TRBD1. Germline V CDR1 and CDR2: SGHRS, YFSETQ. The CDR3 runs to 17 residues. Trimming removed 0 bases from V and 3 bases from J; junction bases left unmatched: 7. The CDR3 bases are TGCGCCAGCAGCTTGGGTACTGGGACAGGGCCCAATCAGCCCCAGCATTTT. Residues: CASSLGTGTGPNQPQHF.

The chain uses TRBV27 and TRBJ2-3, with D uncertain. Trimming cost V 5 bases and J 2 bases, with 11 bases left between them. This CDR3 has 14 amino acids. CDR1 is MNHEY, CDR2 SMNVEV, per germline (reference sequence). For the CDR3, the DNA is TGTGCCAGCAGTCCCGCCGTGGCCACAGATACGCAGTATTTT. It translates to CASSPAVATDTQYF.

This clone was detected only once. The rearrangement links TRBV5-4 to TRBJ1-5; D unresolved. Germline lookup yields CDR1 SGHNT and CDR2 YYREEE (reference sequence). V dropped 0 bases and J dropped 5 bases, with 6 bases sitting between them. The CDR3 loop spans 13 amino acids. CDR3 nucleotides: TGTGCCAGCAGCTTGGTTATCCATCAGCCCCAGCATTTT. Amino acid sequence: CASSLVIHQPQHF.

This chain joins TRBV28 and TRBJ1-3; D is possibly TRBD1 (5 bases). CDR1 and CDR2 (germline): MDHEN, SYDVKM. The V and J ends lost 7 bases and 0 bases respectively, with 16 bases between them. The CDR3 runs to 16 residues. The CDR3 sequence: CASTRTGRSSGNTIYF. Written as DNA, the CDR3 is TGTGCCAGCACCCGTACAGGTCGAAGCTCTGGAAACACCATATATTTT.

The V and J genes are TRBV10-3 and TRBJ1-4; TRBD1 matches at 7 bases. Germline CDR1 ENHRY, CDR2 SYGVKD. With V trimmed by 4 bases and J by 2 bases, 13 bases remained unmatched. The CDR3 loop spans 18 amino acids. For the CDR3, the DNA is TGTGCCATCAGTGTGGGGAGAGGAGGGGGCGCGACTAATGAAAAACTGTTTTTT. Its protein product is CAISVGRGGGATNEKLFF.

V and J are TRBV5-4 and TRBJ1-1; TRBD1 aligns across 10 bases. The germline V gene encodes CDR1 SGHNT and CDR2 YYREEE (reference sequence). V lost 4 bases, J lost 3 bases, and 6 bases stayed unmatched. The CDR3 is 15 amino acids. In DNA, the CDR3 is TGTGCCAGCAGCCCCACCGGGACAGGGGACACTGAAGCTTTCTTT. Translating gives CASSPTGTGDTEAFF.

This clone was seen once. This same CDR3 is encoded by further DNA sequences in the sample. The chain has TRBV7-2 and TRBJ2-1; 10 bases are a match to TRBD2. Germline assignment: CDR1 SGHTA and CDR2 FQGNSA. Trimming cost V 2 bases and J 7 bases; bases outside gene matches: 5. The CDR3 is 15 residues long. The CDR3: CASSLTSGVGNEQFF. The CDR3 region has the DNA TGTGCCAGCAGCTTAACTAGCGGGGTGGGGAATGAGCAGTTCTTC.

This chain connects TRBV18 to TRBJ2-7; D is possibly TRBD2 (6 bases). V lost 3 bases and J 2 bases, leaving 14 bases between the germline ends. The CDR3 has 15 amino acids. Germline V CDR1 and CDR2: KGHSH, LQKENI. CDR3: CASSPTRGRTYEQYF. In nucleotides, the CDR3 is TGTGCCAGCTCACCGACTCGGGGGAGGACCTACGAGCAGTACTTC. Full variable domain (remainder filled in from reference TRBV18 and TRBJ2-7): NAGVMQNPRHLVRRRGQEARLRCSPMKGHSHVYWYRQLPEEGLKFMVYLQKENIIDESGMPKERFSAEFPKEGPSILRIQQVVRGDSAAYFCASSPTRGRTYEQYFGPGTRLTVT.

V is TRBV18 and J is TRBJ2-2; the D gene is possibly TRBD2 (5 bases). Trimming removed 0 bases at V and 4 bases at J, with 12 bases between. The CDR3 spans 16 residues. The germline CDR1 and CDR2 sequences are KGHSH and LQKENI. This chain's CDR3 is CASSPPLDRSTGELFF. CDR3 nucleotide sequence: TGTGCCAGCTCACCACCACTAGACCGATCCACCGGGGAGCTGTTTTTT.

V and J are TRBV28 and TRBJ1-5; D is perhaps TRBD1 (5 bases). The CDR3 totals 16 residues. CDR1 is MDHEN, CDR2 SYDVKM, per germline. V lost 5 bases and J lost 0, with 14 bases in between. The CDR3 sequence: CASSRDFAASNQPQHF. The CDR3 DNA reads as TGTGCCAGCAGTCGGGACTTCGCAGCTAGCAATCAGCCCCAGCATTTT.

The chain employs TRBV19 and TRBJ2-7, with D possibly matching TRBD1 (5 bases). The CDR3 loop spans 14 amino acids. V lost 4 bases to trimming and J lost 0 bases, with 10 bases between them. Per the germline V gene, CDR1 is LNHDA and CDR2 is SQIVND (reference sequence). The CDR3 bases are TGTGCCAGTAGTAAGGGGCTCTTCTCCTACGAGCAGTACGTC. Protein product: CASSKGLFSYEQYV.

The V call is TRBV19, the J call TRBJ2-7; D is possibly TRBD2 (6 bases). The V end was cut by 1 base, the J end by 5 bases, with 15 bases between. The CDR3 totals 15 residues. The germline CDR1 and CDR2 sequences are LNHDA and SQIVND (reference sequence). CDR3 region: CASSIVFGSVHEQYV. The DNA of the CDR3 is TGTGCCAGTAGTATAGTATTCGGGAGTGTCCACGAGCAGTACGTC.

This chain connects TRBV7-9 to TRBJ2-6; D call uncertain. V was cut by 5 bases and J by 1 base, with 12 bases left in between. The CDR3 runs 16 residues. The germline V gene encodes CDR1 SEHNR and CDR2 FQNEAQ (reference sequence). In DNA, the CDR3 is TGTGCCAGCAGCCATAGCAGTCTTTCTGGGGCCAACGTCCTGACTTTC. This encodes CASSHSSLSGANVLTF.

V and J are TRBV5-6 and TRBJ1-3; perhaps TRBD1 as D (6 bases). Trimming shortened V by 4 bases and J by 7 bases, and 18 bases separated the two germline ends. The CDR3 totals 15 residues. Germline assignment: CDR1 SGHDT and CDR2 YYEEEE. CDR3 sequence: CASSPSGVLINTIYF. DNA of the CDR3: TGTGCCAGCAGCCCCTCAGGGGTTTTGATCAACACCATATATTTT.

In regard to this clone: The same CDR3 can be traced to other DNA sequences in this sample. The chain employs TRBV11-2 and TRBJ1-1; no clear D gene. The CDR3 is 13 residues long. The V gene's germline CDR1 is SGHAT and CDR2 FQNNGV. Trimming removed 3 bases from V and 4 bases from J, with 9 bases in between. CDR3 bases: TGTGCCAGCAGCTTTAGATTCCCCACTGAAGCTTTCTTT. Translated, it gives CASSFRFPTEAFF.

This sequence joins TRBV10-2 and TRBJ1-1; D gene unclear. Germline CDR1 and CDR2: WSHSY and SAAADI. This CDR3 spans 14 amino acids. V lost 6 bases and J 2 bases, leaving 13 bases between the germline ends. CDR3 DNA sequence: TGCGCCAGCAGACGGGGAGCCGCAAACACTGAAGCTTTCTTT. This encodes CASRRGAANTEAFF.

The V call is TRBV5-4, the J call TRBJ1-1; D is undetermined. Germline values: CDR1 SGHNT, CDR2 YYREEE (reference sequence). V was cut by 2 bases and J by 1 base, with 12 bases left in between. The CDR3 covers 15 residues. CDR3 region: CASSFSGIGNTEAFF. In nucleotides, the CDR3 is TGTGCCAGCAGCTTTTCGGGGATAGGGAACACTGAAGCTTTCTTT.

This clone appeared once. The chain recombines TRBV6-1 with TRBJ1-1, with a possible D match to TRBD1 (5 bases). V gave up 7 bases and J gave up 0 bases, with 6 bases separating them. Germline CDR1 and CDR2: MNHNS and SASEGT. This CDR3 contains 12 residues. This chain's CDR3 is CASTDMNTEAFF. The DNA for the CDR3 is TGTGCCAGCACGGACATGAACACTGAAGCTTTCTTT.

The chain recombines TRBV19 with TRBJ2-5; TRBD1 agrees at 9 bases. The CDR3 is made up of 14 amino acids. Germline-derived CDR1 and CDR2 are LNHDA and SQIVND (reference sequence). Losses at the gene ends were 8 bases for V and 5 bases for J; bases not matched to a gene: 9. In nucleotides, the CDR3 is TGTGCCAGTCAGAAACAGGGGGCGCGGGAGACCCAGTACTTC. It yields the protein CASQKQGARETQYF.